The T cell receptor (beta chain) under discussion was sequenced for a study of cytomegalovirus exposure and HLA in healthy donors. Notes on the study in general: Later analysis showed TCR association rates varying by HLA locus, highest for DRB1 and lowest for HLA-C.

Per germline, CDR1 SGHTA and CDR2 FQGTGA. The J segment lost 6 bases and the V segment lost 8 bases, leaving 2 bases of the junction unmatched. This CDR3 contains 12 residues. A remark on this clone: Its antigen is currently unknown.

PCR involved 60 Vbeta and 13 Jbeta primers. Clones were sequenced by immunoSEQ multiplex PCR, and TCRdb holds only the in-frame ones, with some missing. The profile shows around 160,000 clones, 68% of them singletons. The V gene is TRBV7-3, the J gene TRBJ2-1, with 9 bases fitting TRBD1. Sequencing used PBMCs. The receptor was isolated from a woman between 40 and 55 years old in good health and CMV-seropositive. The DNA for the CDR3 is TGTGCCAGCGGACAGGGGAGCAATGAGCAGTTCTTC. This translates into CASGQGSNEQFF.